This T cell receptor (beta chain) was observed in a study of CXCR3-negative and CXCR3-positive naive CD8 T cells. Study-wide context: The dataset comprises 110 million to 150 million TRB reads in total, with about 1.5 +/- 0.3 million reads per library.

The libraries of TRB cDNA were constructed through 5' RACE using UMI labels. After re-calling the 5' RACE reads, TCRdb lists one entry per CDR3 protein, DNA absent. Its table records 60,000 or so distinct CDR3 sequences. Study-wide points: Unlike memory cells, which differed, naive CXCR3-negative and CXCR3-positive cells had similar TRBV-TRBJ usage. Most assays were run on fresh PBMCs (CXCR3 expression partially decreased after cryopreservation). Comparably high diversity was seen in both naive subsets, and much lower diversity in memory CD8+ cells.

Comments on this clonotype: Its antigen remains unknown.

Germline CDR1 and CDR2: SGHDN and FVKESK. CDR3 length equals 17 residues. V usage is TRBV14 and J usage is TRBJ2-1. The sequencing input was memory CD8+ T cells from blood. The origin of this receptor is a human donor in good health. Some clones in this sample may be carry-over from other donors' samples. This CDR3 reads CASSQIFLDGAYNEQFF.